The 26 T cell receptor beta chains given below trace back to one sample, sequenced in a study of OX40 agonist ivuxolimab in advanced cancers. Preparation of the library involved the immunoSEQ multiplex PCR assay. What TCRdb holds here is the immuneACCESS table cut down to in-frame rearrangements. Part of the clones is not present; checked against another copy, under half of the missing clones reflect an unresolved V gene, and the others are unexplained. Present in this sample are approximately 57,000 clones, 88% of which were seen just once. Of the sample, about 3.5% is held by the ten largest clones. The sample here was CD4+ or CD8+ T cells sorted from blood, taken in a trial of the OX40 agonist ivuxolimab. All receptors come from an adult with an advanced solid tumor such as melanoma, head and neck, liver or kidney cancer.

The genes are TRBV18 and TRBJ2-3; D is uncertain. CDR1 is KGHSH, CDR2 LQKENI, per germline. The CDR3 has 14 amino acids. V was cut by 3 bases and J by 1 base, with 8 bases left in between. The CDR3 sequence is CASSPSSRTDTQYF. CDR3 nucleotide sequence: TGTGCCAGCTCACCCTCATCACGCACAGATACGCAGTATTTT.

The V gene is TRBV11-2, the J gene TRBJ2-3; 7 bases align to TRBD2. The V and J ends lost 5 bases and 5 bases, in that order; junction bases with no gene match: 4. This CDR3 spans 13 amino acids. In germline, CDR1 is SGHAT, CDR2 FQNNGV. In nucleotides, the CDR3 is TGTGCCAGCAGCGCCGGACTAGAAGATACGCAGTATTTT. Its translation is CASSAGLEDTQYF.

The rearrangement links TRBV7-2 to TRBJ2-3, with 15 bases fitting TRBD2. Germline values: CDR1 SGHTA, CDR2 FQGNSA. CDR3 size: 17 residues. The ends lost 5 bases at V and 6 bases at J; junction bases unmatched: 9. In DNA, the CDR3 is TGTGCCAGCAGCCGACTGGGACTAGCGGGAGGAGGTGATACGCAGTATTTT. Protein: CASSRLGLAGGGDTQYF.

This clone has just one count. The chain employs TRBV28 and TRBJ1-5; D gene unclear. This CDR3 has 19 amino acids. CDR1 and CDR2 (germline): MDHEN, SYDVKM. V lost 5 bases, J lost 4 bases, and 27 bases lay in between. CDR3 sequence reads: CASSRYKGKGSARNQPQHF. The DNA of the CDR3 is TGTGCCAGCAGTCGTTATAAAGGGAAAGGAAGTGCAAGGAATCAGCCCCAGCATTTT.

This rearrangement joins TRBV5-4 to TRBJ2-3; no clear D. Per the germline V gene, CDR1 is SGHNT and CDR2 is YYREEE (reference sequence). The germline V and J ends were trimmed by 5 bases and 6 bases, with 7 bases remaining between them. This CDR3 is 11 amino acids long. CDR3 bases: TGTGCCAGCAGTACTACGGATACGCAGTATTTT. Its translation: CASSTTDTQYF.

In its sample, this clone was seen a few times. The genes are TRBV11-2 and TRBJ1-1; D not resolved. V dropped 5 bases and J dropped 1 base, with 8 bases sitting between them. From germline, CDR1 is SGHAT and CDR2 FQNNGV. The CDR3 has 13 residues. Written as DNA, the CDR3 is TGTGCCAGCAGCCCGGAGGCGAACACTGAAGCTTTCTTT. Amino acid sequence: CASSPEANTEAFF.

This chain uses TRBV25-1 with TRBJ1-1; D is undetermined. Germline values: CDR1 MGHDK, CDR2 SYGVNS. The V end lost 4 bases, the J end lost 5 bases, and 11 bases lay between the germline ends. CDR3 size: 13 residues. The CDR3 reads CASSVPGETEAFF. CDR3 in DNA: TGTGCCAGCAGTGTACCTGGGGAAACTGAAGCTTTCTTT.

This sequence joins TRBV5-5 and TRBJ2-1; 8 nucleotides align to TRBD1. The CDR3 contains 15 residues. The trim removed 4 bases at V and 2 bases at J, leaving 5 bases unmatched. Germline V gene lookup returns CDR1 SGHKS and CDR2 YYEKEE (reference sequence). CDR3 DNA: TGTGCCAGCAGCCTGACAGGGGAGACCTACAATGAGCAGTTCTTC. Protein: CASSLTGETYNEQFF.

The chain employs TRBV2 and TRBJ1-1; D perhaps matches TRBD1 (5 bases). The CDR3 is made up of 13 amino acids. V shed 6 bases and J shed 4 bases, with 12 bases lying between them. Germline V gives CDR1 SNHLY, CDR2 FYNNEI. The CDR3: CASSQQDFTEAFF. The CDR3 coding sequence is TGTGCCAGCAGCCAACAGGATTTCACTGAAGCTTTCTTT.

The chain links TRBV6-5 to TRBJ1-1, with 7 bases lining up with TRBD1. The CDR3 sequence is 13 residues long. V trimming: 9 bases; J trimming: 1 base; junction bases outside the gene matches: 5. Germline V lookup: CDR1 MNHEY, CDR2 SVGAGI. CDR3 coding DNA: TGTGCCAGTAGGGGACAGAAGAACACTGAAGCTTTCTTT. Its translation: CASRGQKNTEAFF.

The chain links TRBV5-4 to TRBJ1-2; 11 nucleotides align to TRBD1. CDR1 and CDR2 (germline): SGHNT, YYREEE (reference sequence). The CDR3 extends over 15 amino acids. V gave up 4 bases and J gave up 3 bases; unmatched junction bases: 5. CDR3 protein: CASSGGTGGYYGYTF. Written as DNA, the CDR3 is TGTGCCAGCAGCGGCGGGACAGGGGGTTACTATGGCTACACCTTC.

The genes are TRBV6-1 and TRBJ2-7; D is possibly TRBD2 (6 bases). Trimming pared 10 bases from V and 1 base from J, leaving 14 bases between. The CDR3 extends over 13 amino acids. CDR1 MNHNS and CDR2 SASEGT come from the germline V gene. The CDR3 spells CATSVGGSYEQYF. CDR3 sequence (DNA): TGTGCCACATCTGTCGGGGGTTCCTACGAGCAGTACTTC.

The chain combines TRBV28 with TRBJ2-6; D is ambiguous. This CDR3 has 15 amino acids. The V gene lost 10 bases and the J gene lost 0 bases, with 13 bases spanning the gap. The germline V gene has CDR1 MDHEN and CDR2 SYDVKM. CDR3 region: CAIKPANSGANVLTF. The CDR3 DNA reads TGTGCCATCAAACCCGCTAACTCTGGGGCCAACGTCCTGACTTTC.

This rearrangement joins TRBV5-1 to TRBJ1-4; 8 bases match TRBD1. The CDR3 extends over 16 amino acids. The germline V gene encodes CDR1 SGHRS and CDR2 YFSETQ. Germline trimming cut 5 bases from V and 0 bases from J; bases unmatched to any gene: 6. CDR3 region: CASSPGDRTTNEKLFF. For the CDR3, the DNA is TGCGCCAGCAGTCCCGGGGACAGGACAACTAATGAAAAACTGTTTTTT.

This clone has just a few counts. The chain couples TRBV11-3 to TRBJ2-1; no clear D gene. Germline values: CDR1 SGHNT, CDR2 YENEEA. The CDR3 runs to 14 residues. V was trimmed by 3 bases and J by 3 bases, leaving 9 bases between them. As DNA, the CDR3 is TGTGCCAGCAGCTTGACACAGAACTACAATGAGCAGTTCTTC. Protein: CASSLTQNYNEQFF.

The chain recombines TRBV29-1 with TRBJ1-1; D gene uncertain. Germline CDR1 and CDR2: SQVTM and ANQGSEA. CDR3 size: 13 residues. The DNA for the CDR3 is TGCAGTAATTCGTGGTTCGGGAGCACTGAAGCTTTCTTT. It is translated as CSNSWFGSTEAFF.

CDR3 sequence reads: CASSLAVRPDTQYF. In nucleotides, the CDR3 is TGCGCCAGCAGCTTGGCCGTCAGACCAGATACGCAGTATTTT. The gene calls are TRBV5-1 and TRBJ2-3; D unresolved. Germline assignment: CDR1 SGHRS and CDR2 YFSETQ. The CDR3 spans 14 residues. Trimming stripped 0 bases from V and 4 bases from J, with 9 bases between.

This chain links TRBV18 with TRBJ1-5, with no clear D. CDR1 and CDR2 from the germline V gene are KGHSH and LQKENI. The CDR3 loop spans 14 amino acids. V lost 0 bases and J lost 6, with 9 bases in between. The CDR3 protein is CASSPPGGLQPQHF. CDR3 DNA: TGTGCCAGCTCACCACCGGGTGGTCTTCAGCCCCAGCATTTT.

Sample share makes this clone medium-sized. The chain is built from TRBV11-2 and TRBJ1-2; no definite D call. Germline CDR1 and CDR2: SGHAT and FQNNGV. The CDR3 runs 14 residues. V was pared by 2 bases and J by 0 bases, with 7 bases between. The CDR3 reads CASSLTDANYGYTF. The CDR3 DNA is TGTGCCAGCAGCTTAACAGACGCTAACTATGGCTACACCTTC.

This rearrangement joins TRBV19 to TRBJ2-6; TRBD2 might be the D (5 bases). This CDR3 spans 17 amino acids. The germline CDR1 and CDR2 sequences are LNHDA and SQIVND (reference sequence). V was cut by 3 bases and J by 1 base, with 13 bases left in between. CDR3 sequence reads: CASSMGSGRSGANVLTF. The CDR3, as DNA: TGTGCCAGTAGTATGGGTTCGGGGAGATCTGGGGCCAACGTCCTGACTTTC. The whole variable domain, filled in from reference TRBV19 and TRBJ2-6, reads DGGITQSPKYLFRKEGQNVTLSCEQNLNHDAMYWYRQDPGQGLRLIYYSQIVNDFQKGDIAEGYSVSREKKESFPLTVTSAQKNPTAFYLCASSMGSGRSGANVLTFGAGSRLTVL.

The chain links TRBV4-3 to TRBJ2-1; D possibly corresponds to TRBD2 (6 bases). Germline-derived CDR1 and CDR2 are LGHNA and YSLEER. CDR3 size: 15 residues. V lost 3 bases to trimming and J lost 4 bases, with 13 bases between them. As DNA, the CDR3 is TGCGCCAGCAGCCAGTCCGCTAGCGAGTACAATGAGCAGTTCTTC. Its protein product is CASSQSASEYNEQFF.

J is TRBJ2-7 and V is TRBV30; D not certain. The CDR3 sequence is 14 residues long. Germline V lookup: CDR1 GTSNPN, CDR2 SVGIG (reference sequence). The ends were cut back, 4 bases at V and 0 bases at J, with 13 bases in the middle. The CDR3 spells CAWTSDGVSYEQYF. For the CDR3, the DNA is TGTGCCTGGACTTCGGACGGAGTCTCCTACGAGCAGTACTTC.

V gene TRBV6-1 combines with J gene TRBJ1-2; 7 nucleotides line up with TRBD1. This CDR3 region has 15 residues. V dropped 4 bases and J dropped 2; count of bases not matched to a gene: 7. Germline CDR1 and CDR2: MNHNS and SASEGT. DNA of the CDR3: TGTGCCAGCAGTGCCGGCCCGACAGGGAACTATGGCTACACCTTC. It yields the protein CASSAGPTGNYGYTF.

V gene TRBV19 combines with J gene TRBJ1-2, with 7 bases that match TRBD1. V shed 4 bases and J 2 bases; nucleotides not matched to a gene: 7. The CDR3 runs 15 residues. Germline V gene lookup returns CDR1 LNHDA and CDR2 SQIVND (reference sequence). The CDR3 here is CASSTRQGPNYGYTF. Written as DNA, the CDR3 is TGTGCCAGTAGTACGAGACAGGGCCCAAACTATGGCTACACCTTC.

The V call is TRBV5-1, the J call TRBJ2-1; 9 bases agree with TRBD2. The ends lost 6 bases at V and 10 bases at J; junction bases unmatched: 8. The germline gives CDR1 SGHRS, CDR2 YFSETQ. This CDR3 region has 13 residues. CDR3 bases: TGCGCCAGCACGGGACTAGCTGATAGGGAGCAGTTCTTC. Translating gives CASTGLADREQFF.

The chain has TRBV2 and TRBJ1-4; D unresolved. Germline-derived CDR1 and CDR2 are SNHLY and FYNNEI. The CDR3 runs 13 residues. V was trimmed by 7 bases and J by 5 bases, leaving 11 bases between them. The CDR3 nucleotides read TGTGCCAGCATTGACACGGGAAATGAAAAACTGTTTTTT. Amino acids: CASIDTGNEKLFF.